Sequencing of this T cell receptor (beta chain) was carried out in a study of shared clonotypes between healthy human individuals. Study in general: The donor pool was made up of two women and a few men aged 18 to 49. Researchers assigned three CD4 naive, three CD4 memory, two CD8 naive and one CD8 memory plate to each donor.

The data were produced by immunoSEQ multiplex PCR, yet TCRdb's version contains in-frame clones alone and is incomplete. Seen here are roughly 2.2 million clones, more than 85% observed once, and the top ten hold about 0.37%. This receptor was taken from a man younger than 35 in good health. Some clones in this sample may be carry-over from other donors' samples. Material: naive CD4+ T cells from PBMCs. The subset: CD45RA+ positively selected.

The CDR3 sequence is CASKALPEAFF. CDR3 nucleotide sequence: TGTGCCAGCAAAGCTTTACCTGAAGCTTTCTTT. This chain links TRBV28 with TRBJ1-1; D gene unclear. The CDR3 totals 11 residues. The V gene lost 7 bases and the J gene lost 6 bases, with 9 bases spanning the gap. Germline values: CDR1 MDHEN, CDR2 SYDVKM.